Below are 26 T cell receptor beta chains sequenced from a single sample in a study of cytomegalovirus exposure and HLA in healthy donors. Amplification used 60 Vbeta primers and 13 Jbeta primers. Assay: immunoSEQ multiplex PCR; the TCRdb copy retains only in-frame clones and omits some. The data hold about 160,000 clones, with around four fifths observed a single time. The sample taken for sequencing was PBMCs. These receptors originate from a woman aged 50 to 65 in good health and CMV-seronegative.

The V call is TRBV18, the J call TRBJ1-1; TRBD1 agrees at 7 bases. CDR1 and CDR2 (germline): KGHSH, LQKENI. The CDR3 runs 13 residues. Unmatched junction bases numbered 4, after V lost 3 bases and J lost 6 bases. The CDR3 spells CASSPDRVAEAFF. In DNA form, the CDR3 reads TGTGCCAGCTCACCTGACAGGGTTGCTGAAGCTTTCTTT.

Comment on this clone: Other DNA sequences within the sample encode an identical CDR3. The chain uses TRBV5-1 and TRBJ1-5, with D maybe TRBD1 (5 bases). The CDR3 loop spans 14 amino acids. The ends were cut back, 0 bases at V and 3 bases at J, with 7 bases in the middle. CDR1 SGHRS and CDR2 YFSETQ come from the germline V gene. CDR3 nucleotide sequence: TGCGCCAGCAGCTTGGGGGGCACCAATCAGCCCCAGCATTTT. This sequence encodes CASSLGGTNQPQHF.

V gene TRBV5-4 combines with J gene TRBJ1-4; 8 bases fit TRBD1. Per germline, CDR1 SGHNT and CDR2 YYREEE (reference sequence). The CDR3 is 14 residues long. Trimming cost V 4 bases and J 8 bases; bases outside gene matches: 7. Written as DNA, the CDR3 is TGTGCCAGCAGCACCCAGGACAGGGTCGAAAAACTGTTTTTT. This gives the protein CASSTQDRVEKLFF.

The chain is built from TRBV27 and TRBJ2-5, with 12 bases identical to TRBD1. Gene TRBJ2-7 matches the end of the DNA better, so the J call may be wrong. The length of the CDR3 is 15 residues. Germline values: CDR1 MNHEY, CDR2 SMNVEV (reference sequence). CDR3 nucleotides: TGTGCCAGCAGCTCATGGGGACAGGGGGCAATCGAGCAGTACTTC. This sequence encodes CASSSWGQGAIEQYF.

DNA of the CDR3: TGTGCCAGCAGTGAGGAGAAGGATACGCAGTATTTT. As protein: CASSEEKDTQYF. J is TRBJ2-3 and V is TRBV2; D is unresolved. V was trimmed by 3 bases and J by 6 bases, leaving 7 bases between them. The CDR3 extends over 12 amino acids. Germline CDR1 reads SNHLY; CDR2 reads FYNNEI.

The chain links TRBV28 to TRBJ2-7; D unresolved. V dropped 6 bases and J dropped 2 bases, with 17 bases sitting between them. Germline CDR1 reads MDHEN; CDR2 reads SYDVKM. The CDR3 has 15 amino acids. This chain's CDR3 is CASSYTPVMAYEQYF. As DNA, the CDR3 is TGTGCCAGCAGCTATACTCCCGTAATGGCCTACGAGCAGTACTTC.

The J gene is TRBJ2-1, the V gene TRBV15; TRBD2 agrees at 7 bases. V lost 8 bases and J lost 8; bases outside the gene matches: 6. In germline, CDR1 is LNHNV, CDR2 YYDKDF (reference sequence). The CDR3 is 12 residues long. Here the CDR3 DNA reads TGTGCCACCCGACTAGCACCCCATGAGCAGTTCTTC. This translates into CATRLAPHEQFF.

In this sample, this clone turned up a few times. The chain recombines TRBV9 with TRBJ1-2; unclear D gene. V gave up 1 base and J gave up 3 bases, with 22 bases separating them. Per the germline V gene, CDR1 is SGDLS and CDR2 is YYNGEE. There are 18 residues in the CDR3. CDR3: CASSVTPIPGRVHYGYTF. CDR3 nucleotides: TGTGCCAGCAGCGTAACCCCGATCCCCGGGAGGGTCCACTATGGCTACACCTTC.

V is TRBV6-5 and J is TRBJ1-1, with no clear D. V lost 2 bases and J 3 bases, leaving 7 bases between the germline ends. Germline V lookup: CDR1 MNHEY, CDR2 SVGAGI. The CDR3 spans 13 residues. The CDR3 reads CASSYEVDTEAFF. The CDR3 bases are TGTGCCAGCAGTTACGAGGTTGACACTGAAGCTTTCTTT.

This clone has a handful of counts. CDR3 sequence reads: CASSFLRGRTGTEAFF. CDR3 DNA: TGTGCCAGCAGCTTTTTAAGGGGGCGCACTGGGACTGAAGCTTTCTTT. The gene calls are TRBV11-2 and TRBJ1-1; TRBD1 matches 7 bases. The germline V gene has CDR1 SGHAT and CDR2 FQNNGV. J gave up 5 bases and V 3 bases, and 12 bases lay outside the gene matches. This CDR3 region has 16 residues.

The chain has TRBV9 and TRBJ1-2; unclear D gene. The germline V gene encodes CDR1 SGDLS and CDR2 YYNGEE. With 0 bases removed from V and 2 bases from J, the gap between germline ends came to 8 bases. This CDR3 region has 14 residues. DNA of the CDR3: TGTGCCAGCAGCGTAGTAGAGGTGAACTATGGCTACACCTTC. Protein product: CASSVVEVNYGYTF.

The V call is TRBV30, the J call TRBJ2-7; 9 bases match TRBD2. The V gene's germline CDR1 is GTSNPN and CDR2 SVGIG (reference sequence). There are 13 residues in the CDR3. The J segment lost 4 bases and the V segment lost 5 bases, leaving 6 bases of the junction unmatched. CDR3 residues: CAWDLGLAYEQYF. The DNA for the CDR3 is TGTGCCTGGGACCTGGGACTAGCATACGAGCAGTACTTC.

The rearrangement links TRBV19 to TRBJ2-6; 7 nucleotides agree with TRBD1. The V segment lost 2 bases and the J segment 0 bases; nucleotides outside the gene matches: 13. CDR1 and CDR2 (germline): LNHDA, SQIVND (reference sequence). The CDR3 runs to 20 residues. Written as DNA, the CDR3 is TGTGCCAGTAGTATACAACCCGGGACAGCCTCAGACTCTGGGGCCAACGTCCTGACTTTC. This translates into CASSIQPGTASDSGANVLTF.

This chain connects TRBV29-1 to TRBJ2-1; the match to TRBD1 covers 7 bases. The CDR3 runs to 14 residues. V lost 7 bases to trimming and J lost 0 bases; unmatched junction nucleotides: 6. The V gene's germline CDR1 is SQVTM and CDR2 ANQGSEA. The CDR3 DNA is TGCAGCGACCTGACAGGGAGCTCCTACAATGAGCAGTTCTTC. Its protein is CSDLTGSSYNEQFF.

Here the CDR3 reads CSASRGHTIYF. The CDR3 DNA is TGCAGTGCTAGCAGGGGACACACCATATATTTT. The rearrangement joins TRBV20-1 to TRBJ1-3, with D tentatively TRBD1 (6 bases). The ends were cut back, 3 bases at V and 8 bases at J, with 8 bases in the middle. Per the germline V gene, CDR1 is DFQATT and CDR2 is SNEGSKA (reference sequence). This CDR3 is built from 11 residues.

The chain employs TRBV7-2 and TRBJ1-2; 8 nucleotides agree with TRBD1. CDR1 is SGHTA, CDR2 FQGNSA, per germline. V lost 1 base to trimming and J lost 0 bases; unmatched junction nucleotides: 10. The CDR3 runs to 18 residues. CDR3 loop: CASSLELGRGLPNYGYTF. For the CDR3, the DNA is TGTGCCAGCAGCTTAGAATTGGGCAGGGGGCTTCCTAACTATGGCTACACCTTC.

In this sample, this clone turned up a few times. This chain connects TRBV28 to TRBJ2-1; D might be TRBD2 (6 bases). Trimming shortened V by 6 bases and J by 7 bases, and 19 bases separated the two germline ends. The CDR3 is 15 amino acids. Germline CDR1 is MDHEN and CDR2 is SYDVKM. The CDR3 DNA is TGTGCCAGCAGGTCTTTAGCGGAAGGGCGGAATGAGCAGTTCTTC. Its protein product is CASRSLAEGRNEQFF.

V gene TRBV19 combines with J gene TRBJ1-5; 8 bases agree with TRBD1. There are 16 residues in the CDR3. Germline CDR1 is LNHDA and CDR2 is SQIVND (reference sequence). The V gene end was trimmed by 3 bases and the J gene end by 4 bases; junction bases not matched to a gene: 8. In nucleotides, the CDR3 is TGTGCCAGTAGTATGGGAGGGCAGGGGGCGAATCAGCCCCAGCATTTT. Amino acids: CASSMGGQGANQPQHF.

The rearrangement links TRBV7-3 to TRBJ2-7; D gene ambiguous. Trimming took off 4 bases at V and 2 bases at J, with 15 bases between the two ends. The germline V gene encodes CDR1 SGHTA and CDR2 FQGTGA. The CDR3 consists of 15 residues. In DNA, the CDR3 is TGTGCCAGCAGCTACCTAGGCCCTATAACCTACGAGCAGTACTTC. The encoded protein is CASSYLGPITYEQYF.

The chain is built from TRBV5-4 and TRBJ2-1; D is perhaps TRBD2 (6 bases). The length of the CDR3 is 16 residues. V was cut by 2 bases and J by 7 bases, with 19 bases left in between. CDR1 is SGHNT and CDR2 is YYREEE in the germline V gene (reference sequence). CDR3 sequence: CASSFFWGEAWNEQFF. CDR3 nucleotides: TGTGCCAGCAGCTTCTTTTGGGGGGAGGCCTGGAATGAGCAGTTCTTC.

V gene TRBV7-9 combines with J gene TRBJ1-1, with TRBD1 as a possible D gene (6 bases). Germline lookup yields CDR1 SEHNR and CDR2 FQNEAQ (reference sequence). V lost 1 base and J lost 7, with 13 bases in between. The CDR3 spans 14 residues. The CDR3 sequence is CASSLGGGSYEAFF. DNA of the CDR3: TGTGCCAGCAGCTTAGGAGGGGGTAGTTATGAAGCTTTCTTT.

This rearrangement joins TRBV4-1 to TRBJ1-4, with 11 bases identical to TRBD1. Trimming at V came to 2 bases and at J to 1 base, leaving 3 bases not matched to a gene. The CDR3 consists of 17 residues. Germline CDR1 and CDR2: MGHRA and YSYEKL. The CDR3 DNA sequence: TGCGCCAGCAGCCAAAGGGACAGGGGGTTAACTAATGAAAAACTGTTTTTT. Translation: CASSQRDRGLTNEKLFF.

The V and J genes are TRBV14 and TRBJ2-7; TRBD1 matches at 7 bases. This CDR3 spans 15 amino acids. Losses at the gene ends were 1 base for V and 1 base for J; bases not matched to a gene: 4. Germline values: CDR1 SGHDN, CDR2 FVKESK. For the CDR3, the DNA is TGTGCCAGCAGCCAAGTGAACAGGGGTTCCTACGAGCAGTACTTC. This codes for CASSQVNRGSYEQYF.

The V call is TRBV10-3, the J call TRBJ2-3; tentative D call: TRBD1 (5 bases). The length of the CDR3 is 14 residues. V dropped 6 bases and J dropped 2 bases, with 12 bases sitting between them. In germline, CDR1 is ENHRY, CDR2 SYGVKD. CDR3 DNA sequence: TGTGCCATCAGGGACAAAATGCACACAGATACGCAGTATTTT. Its protein product is CAIRDKMHTDTQYF.

The V call is TRBV6-5, the J call TRBJ1-4, with D maybe TRBD1 (6 bases). Germline V gives CDR1 MNHEY, CDR2 SVGAGI. The V end lost 2 bases, the J end lost 0 bases, and 7 bases lay between the germline ends. This CDR3 spans 15 amino acids. The CDR3 bases are TGTGCCAGCAGTTACGAGGGGGCAACTAATGAAAAACTGTTTTTT. Protein product: CASSYEGATNEKLFF.

This chain connects TRBV7-2 to TRBJ2-6; 7 positions match TRBD2. CDR1 is SGHTA and CDR2 is FQGNSA in the germline V gene. The junction had 6 bases not matched to a gene; V was cut back by 4 bases and J by 0 bases. The length of the CDR3 is 17 residues. CDR3 sequence (DNA): TGTGCCAGCAGCTCACTAGCGTCGATCTCTGGGGCCAACGTCCTGACTTTC. Amino acid sequence: CASSSLASISGANVLTF.